The 11 T cell receptor beta chains below come from one sample, sequenced in a study of blood T cell repertoires in COVID-19. Sequenced by immunoSEQ multiplex PCR; TCRdb stores in-frame clones only, minus some. The data show about 63,000 clones, roughly 74% seen once. What was sequenced was peripheral blood. The receptors originated from a woman at least 80 years old with acute or convalescent COVID-19.

This clone was found many times. The chain carries TRBV14 and TRBJ2-7; the D is unclear. This CDR3 is 11 amino acids long. The V end was cut by 7 bases, the J end by 4 bases, with 8 bases between. Germline V CDR1 and CDR2: SGHDN, FVKESK. The CDR3 is CASIRFYEQYF. As DNA, the CDR3 is TGTGCCAGCATTAGATTTTACGAGCAGTACTTC.

V and J are TRBV5-1 and TRBJ2-7; the D gene is possibly TRBD1 (5 bases). This CDR3 contains 16 residues. Germline lookup yields CDR1 SGHRS and CDR2 YFSETQ. V lost 0 bases to trimming and J lost 5 bases, with 18 bases between them. The CDR3 region has the DNA TGCGCCAGCAGCTTGGAGGGTCAGGGTATGGTCGACGAGCAGTACTTC. It yields the protein CASSLEGQGMVDEQYF.

This sequence joins TRBV12-5 and TRBJ2-2; 10 bases align to TRBD2. From germline, CDR1 is LGHNT and CDR2 FRNRAP. The CDR3 has 18 residues. Trimming removed 2 bases from V and 4 bases from J; junction bases left unmatched: 10. CDR3 in DNA: TGTGCTAGTGGTTTGACCCTCCTAGCGGGAGAGAGCACCGGGGAGCTGTTTTTT. This gives the protein CASGLTLLAGESTGELFF.

The rearrangement joins TRBV30 to TRBJ2-7, with TRBD2 identical over 9 bases. V shed 3 bases and J 2 bases; nucleotides not matched to a gene: 5. CDR1 is GTSNPN and CDR2 is SVGIG in the germline V gene (reference sequence). This CDR3 contains 14 residues. The CDR3 spells CAWRLSGGTYEQYF. The CDR3 DNA follows: TGTGCCTGGAGGCTTAGCGGGGGTACCTACGAGCAGTACTTC.

Regarding this clone: No conserved phenylalanine or tryptophan is present at the end of the CDR3, so a read error is the likely explanation. It is unclear where the CDR3 begins or ends on the DNA, so no DNA is shown, and the CDR3 is as TCRdb lists it. V is TRBV28 and J is TRBJ1-3. The CDR3 is 11 residues long, ends included. CDR1 is MDHEN and CDR2 is SYDVKM in the germline V gene. CDR3 loop: CASSSILLRRG.

This chain connects TRBV27 to TRBJ2-1, with 8 bases identical to TRBD2. Germline V gene lookup returns CDR1 MNHEY and CDR2 SMNVEV (reference sequence). V gave up 1 base and J gave up 9 bases; unmatched junction bases: 8. The CDR3 sequence is 15 residues long. The CDR3 DNA follows: TGTGCCAGCAGTTTATGGGGACTAGACGAGGGTGAGCAGTTCTTC. It is translated as CASSLWGLDEGEQFF.

The V and J genes are TRBV19 and TRBJ2-6, with D hard to call. V shed 7 bases and J shed 0 bases, with 7 bases lying between them. CDR1 LNHDA and CDR2 SQIVND come from the germline V gene (reference sequence). CDR3 length equals 14 residues. CDR3 coding DNA: TGTGCCAGTACCACTATCTCTGGGGCCAACGTCCTGACTTTC. This sequence encodes CASTTISGANVLTF.

V usage is TRBV4-3 and J usage is TRBJ2-5; no clear D gene. The CDR3 has 15 residues. Between the trimmed V and J ends, which lost 1 base and 5 bases, there was a span of 14 bases. Per the germline V gene, CDR1 is LGHNA and CDR2 is YSLEER. The CDR3 DNA reads TGCGCCAGCAGCCAAGGCGGAAACACACGGGAGACCCAGTACTTC. This encodes CASSQGGNTRETQYF.

This rearrangement joins TRBV2 to TRBJ2-3; D gene unclear. This CDR3 region has 14 residues. CDR1 and CDR2 (germline): SNHLY, FYNNEI. The V and J ends lost 3 bases and 2 bases respectively, with 9 bases between them. The CDR3 sequence is CASSDPDNTDTQYF. CDR3 nucleotides: TGTGCCAGCAGTGATCCAGACAACACAGATACGCAGTATTTT.

The chain has TRBV29-1 and TRBJ2-1; no clear D. The CDR3 spans 15 residues. Germline CDR1 reads SQVTM; CDR2 reads ANQGSEA. Trimming shortened V by 6 bases and J by 8 bases, and 23 bases separated the two germline ends. The CDR3 here is CSVQENSLPQYEQFF. In DNA form, the CDR3 reads TGCAGCGTCCAAGAGAACTCACTACCTCAATATGAGCAGTTCTTC.

This sequence joins TRBV9 and TRBJ2-7; D is unclear. The CDR3 contains 14 residues. Trimming took 0 bases from V and 0 from J, leaving 7 bases between them. In germline, CDR1 is SGDLS, CDR2 YYNGEE. The CDR3 DNA reads as TGTGCCAGCAGCGTAGGTCCATCCTCCTACGAGCAGTACTTC. Amino acid sequence: CASSVGPSSYEQYF.